This T cell receptor beta chain was obtained from a study of blood T cell repertoires in COVID-19. Study overall: COVID-19 samples collected from the United States, Italy and Spain covered acute and convalescent phases. From T cells, B-cell-depleted T cells, or PBMCs came the material, which was cDNA or gDNA.

Original processing notes: The authors estimated nucleated cell counts from reference gene primer amplification. Profiled with immunoSEQ multiplex PCR; TCRdb holds only in-frame clones, not every one. V and J calls and clone size are those listed in that table; D and trimming were worked out from the DNA. The sample lists 80,000 or so clones, approximately 80% occurring once. The CDR3 loop spans 14 amino acids. The germline CDR1 and CDR2 sequences are GTSNPN and SVGIG (reference sequence). The ends lost 5 bases at V and 6 bases at J; junction bases unmatched: 9. The source of this sequence is a woman aged 60-70 years with acute or convalescent COVID-19. The sample consisted of peripheral blood. The chain links TRBV30 to TRBJ1-4; 7 nucleotides align to TRBD1. CDR3 nucleotide sequence: TGTGCCTGGGAAAAGACAGGGCGGGATGAAAAACTGTTTTTT. Translation: CAWEKTGRDEKLFF.